Below are 27 T cell receptor beta chains sequenced from a single sample in a study of T-cell memory formation after mild COVID-19. Via MiXCR, TCRdb re-called the 5' RACE reads, giving one row per CDR3 protein. The table lists 350,000 to 500,000 distinct CDR3 sequences, about 25% of them singletons, with around 13% in the top ten. The material sequenced was PBMCs or a T cell subset sorted from them (not recorded which). All receptors come from an adult woman who had mild COVID-19 (a few samples of this study predate the infection). Cell type and time point are not known.

The chain employs TRBV5-1 and TRBJ2-2, with 11 bases that match TRBD2. The CDR3 has 15 residues. With V trimmed by 3 bases and J by 7 bases, 5 bases remained unmatched. Germline loops: CDR1 SGHRS, CDR2 YFSETQ. CDR3 region: CASSSLGTSGGELFF. In DNA form, the CDR3 reads TGCGCCAGCAGCTCTCTAGGGACTAGCGGCGGGGAGCTGTTTTTT. Full variable domain (outside the CDR3, taken from reference TRBV5-1 and TRBJ2-2): KAGVTQTPRYLIKTRGQQVTLSCSPISGHRSVSWYQQTPGQGLQFLFEYFSETQRNKGNFPGRFSGRQFSNSRSEMNVSTLELGDSALYLCASSSLGTSGGELFFGEGSRLTVL.

The chain joins TRBV5-1 to TRBJ2-5, with 7 bases that match TRBD1. The CDR3 spans 14 residues. Germline assignment: CDR1 SGHRS and CDR2 YFSETQ. V was clipped by 4 bases and J by 2 bases; unmatched bases: 5. Written as DNA, the CDR3 is TGCGCCAGCAGCGTCGGGACAGAACAAGAGACCCAGTACTTC. Encoded protein: CASSVGTEQETQYF.

This clonotype has more than one count but fewer than ten. The CDR3 sequence is CSAATLAMGRHSTDTQYF. Written as DNA, the CDR3 is TGCAGCGCGGCCACACTAGCGATGGGACGTCATAGCACAGATACGCAGTATTTT. The gene calls are TRBV29-1 and TRBJ2-3; 7 bases map to TRBD2. With V trimmed by 7 bases and J by 0 bases, 19 bases remained unmatched. There are 18 residues in the CDR3. Looked up from germline, CDR1 is SQVTM and CDR2 is ANQGSEA.

This chain links TRBV15 with TRBJ2-7; the D gene is possibly TRBD1 (5 bases). Deletions cut 1 base from V and 1 base from J, with 8 bases between. The CDR3 sequence is 14 residues long. Per the germline V gene, CDR1 is LNHNV and CDR2 is YYDKDF (reference sequence). In nucleotides, the CDR3 is TGTGCCACCAGCAGAGGGGCAGGGTCCTACGAGCAGTACTTC. It yields the protein CATSRGAGSYEQYF.

This clonotype has just one count. The V and J genes are TRBV27 and TRBJ1-1; D is undetermined. Trimming removed 6 bases at V and 1 base at J, with 12 bases between. This CDR3 is 14 amino acids long. The germline V gene has CDR1 MNHEY and CDR2 SMNVEV (reference sequence). The CDR3 here is CASSPGPWNTEAFF. As DNA, the CDR3 is TGTGCCAGCAGCCCGGGCCCGTGGAACACTGAAGCTTTCTTT.

In its sample, this clonotype was seen a few times. The chain couples TRBV20-1 to TRBJ2-4, with D uncertain. Trimming removed 5 bases from V and 0 bases from J, with 11 bases in between. Germline V gene lookup returns CDR1 DFQATT and CDR2 SNEGSKA (reference sequence). The CDR3 spans 14 residues. The CDR3 DNA sequence: TGCAGTGCTGATGGAGCTTTAGCCAAAAACATTCAGTACTTC. Translated: CSADGALAKNIQYF.

This clonotype was found a few times. The chain employs TRBV20-1 and TRBJ1-2; D is unclear. Looked up from germline, CDR1 is DFQATT and CDR2 is SNEGSKA (reference sequence). The V end lost 6 bases, the J end lost 4 bases, and 12 bases lay between the germline ends. CDR3 length: 12 amino acids. The CDR3 sequence: CSADSGTYGYTF. Here the CDR3 DNA reads TGCAGTGCCGATTCCGGTACCTATGGCTACACCTTC.

The rearrangement joins TRBV28 to TRBJ1-5; D uncertain. The germline V gene encodes CDR1 MDHEN and CDR2 SYDVKM. V dropped 2 bases and J dropped 1 base, with 27 bases sitting between them. This CDR3 is built from 21 residues. The CDR3 sequence: CASSLGGQPGSPWVSNQPQHF. The CDR3, as DNA: TGTGCCAGCAGTTTAGGAGGGCAGCCTGGATCTCCTTGGGTGAGCAATCAGCCCCAGCATTTT.

This rearrangement joins TRBV12-5 to TRBJ2-3; 10 bases map to TRBD2. V shed 0 bases, J shed 3 bases, and the junction held 0 bases outside the gene matches. This CDR3 has 15 residues. Per germline, CDR1 LGHNT and CDR2 FRNRAP. CDR3 in amino acids: CASGLVAGGTDTQYF. The DNA of the CDR3 is TGTGCTAGTGGTTTGGTAGCGGGAGGGACAGATACGCAGTATTTT.

This clonotype showed up many times. The genes are TRBV6-6 and TRBJ2-5; 12 nucleotides line up with TRBD1. The CDR3 runs to 15 residues. Germline loops: CDR1 MNHNY, CDR2 SVGAGI (reference sequence). Trimming took 7 bases from V and 6 from J; bases not matched to a gene: 9. In nucleotides, the CDR3 is TGTGCCAGCAACCTCCGGGACAGGGGGCGACAGACCCAGTACTTC. Translation gives CASNLRDRGRQTQYF.

This rearrangement joins TRBV5-5 to TRBJ2-2; 8 bases fit TRBD2. Trimming removed 5 bases from V and 0 bases from J; junction bases left unmatched: 3. The CDR3 length is 15 residues. CDR1 is SGHKS, CDR2 YYEKEE, per germline (reference sequence). This CDR3 is CASSSGGANTGELFF. The CDR3 bases are TGTGCCAGCAGTTCGGGGGGGGCGAACACCGGGGAGCTGTTTTTT.

The chain uses TRBV5-1 and TRBJ2-3; 9 nucleotides match TRBD2. The CDR3 has 16 amino acids. Germline V gene lookup returns CDR1 SGHRS and CDR2 YFSETQ. Unmatched junction bases numbered 5, after V lost 3 bases and J lost 0 bases. CDR3 in amino acids: CASSSRLAASTDTQYF. The CDR3 nucleotides are TGCGCCAGCAGCTCTCGACTAGCGGCGAGCACAGATACGCAGTATTTT. Full variable domain (remainder filled in from reference TRBV5-1 and TRBJ2-3): KAGVTQTPRYLIKTRGQQVTLSCSPISGHRSVSWYQQTPGQGLQFLFEYFSETQRNKGNFPGRFSGRQFSNSRSEMNVSTLELGDSALYLCASSSRLAASTDTQYFGPGTRLTVL.

The DNA of the CDR3 is TGTGCCAGCAGGCGAGTACGCGGGGAGCTGTTTTTT. It specifies CASRRVRGELFF. This chain connects TRBV6-5 to TRBJ2-2; no reliable D call. The ends were cut back, 6 bases at V and 7 bases at J, with 9 bases in the middle. The CDR3 extends over 12 amino acids. Per germline, CDR1 MNHEY and CDR2 SVGAGI.

This clonotype has more than one count but fewer than ten. The V and J genes are TRBV14 and TRBJ2-7; TRBD1 is a possible D gene (6 bases). The CDR3 consists of 13 residues. Trimming took 6 bases from V and 6 from J, leaving 15 bases between them. The V gene's germline CDR1 is SGHDN and CDR2 FVKESK. This CDR3 is CASSTAVQGEQYV. For the CDR3, the DNA is TGTGCCAGCAGTACGGCCGTACAGGGCGAGCAGTACGTC.

The chain is built from TRBV12-3 or TRBV12-4 and TRBJ2-1; D gene ambiguous. V lost 1 base and J lost 9, with 10 bases in between. This CDR3 is built from 13 residues. The CDR3 DNA reads TGTGCCAGCAGTTTAGTTCCCCTAGGTGAGCAGTTCTTC. Protein product: CASSLVPLGEQFF.

In this sample, this clonotype turned up a few times. The chain uses TRBV5-1 and TRBJ1-4; 7 nucleotides align to TRBD1. The V segment lost 2 bases and the J segment 4 bases; nucleotides outside the gene matches: 2. This CDR3 is built from 14 residues. From germline, CDR1 is SGHRS and CDR2 YFSETQ. The CDR3 coding sequence is TGCGCCAGCAGCTTACAGGGGTTTAATGAAAAACTGTTTTTT. It yields the protein CASSLQGFNEKLFF.

This clonotype has just a few counts. The chain is built from TRBV29-1 and TRBJ2-1, with TRBD2 identical over 8 bases. In germline, CDR1 is SQVTM, CDR2 ANQGSEA. The CDR3 totals 13 residues. Unmatched junction bases numbered 9, after V lost 4 bases and J lost 10 bases. The CDR3 region has the DNA TGCAGCGTTGGGTGGGGACTAGGTGGCGAGCAGTTCTTC. Residues: CSVGWGLGGEQFF.

This clonotype came up a few times. V and J are TRBV20-1 and TRBJ2-1, with TRBD2 matching 10 bases. CDR1 DFQATT and CDR2 SNEGSKA come from the germline V gene (reference sequence). After removal of 5 bases from V and 9 bases from J, the junction contained 7 bases not matched to a gene. This CDR3 contains 13 residues. For the CDR3, the DNA is TGCAGTGCTCACCTAGCGGGAGTTGGTGAGCAGTTCTTC. This sequence encodes CSAHLAGVGEQFF.

This clonotype turned up a few times. The V and J genes are TRBV12-3 or TRBV12-4 and TRBJ2-1; the D gene is possibly TRBD2 (6 bases). Trimming left V 5 bases short and J 11 bases short, with 13 bases between. The CDR3 contains 12 residues. The CDR3 here is CASSPFGGQQFF. DNA for the CDR3: TGTGCCAGCAGTCCCTTCGGGGGTCAGCAGTTCTTC.

This clonotype was detected a few times. This sequence joins TRBV7-8 and TRBJ1-5, with D possibly being TRBD1 (5 bases). CDR1 SGHVS and CDR2 FQNEAQ come from the germline V gene. V was shortened by 1 base and J by 1 base, with 8 bases between the two germline ends. The CDR3 is 15 residues long. CDR3 DNA: TGTGCCAGCAGCTTAGGGACATACAGCAATCAGCCCCAGCATTTT. Protein sequence: CASSLGTYSNQPQHF.

This chain links TRBV9 with TRBJ1-1; D unclear. V dropped 3 bases and J dropped 1 base, with 10 bases sitting between them. The germline CDR1 and CDR2 sequences are SGDLS and YYNGEE. This CDR3 region has 14 residues. CDR3: CASSAGPQNTEAFF. Written as DNA, the CDR3 is TGTGCCAGCAGCGCGGGCCCGCAGAACACTGAAGCTTTCTTT.

The V call is TRBV7-2, the J call TRBJ2-3; no clear D gene. CDR1 is SGHTA, CDR2 FQGNSA, per germline. This CDR3 is 13 amino acids long. Trimming took off 3 bases at V and 4 bases at J, with 8 bases between the two ends. CDR3 nucleotides: TGTGCCAGCAGCTTTGGAAGTTCAGATACGCAGTATTTT. This translates into CASSFGSSDTQYF.

The V gene is TRBV7-9, the J gene TRBJ1-2; D is uncertain. Germline assignment: CDR1 SEHNR and CDR2 FQNEAQ (reference sequence). This CDR3 is 13 amino acids long. The V and J ends lost 5 bases and 4 bases respectively, with 11 bases between them. As DNA, the CDR3 is TGTGCCAGCAGCGGAGCCGGTGGCTATGGCTACACCTTC. It translates to CASSGAGGYGYTF.

Only a few counts were recorded for this clonotype. The chain joins TRBV7-3 to TRBJ2-3; TRBD2 aligns across 7 bases. V lost 5 bases to trimming and J lost 1 base; unmatched junction nucleotides: 18. The germline gives CDR1 SGHTA, CDR2 FQGTGA. The CDR3 has 19 amino acids. CDR3 sequence reads: CASSIGLVAPLKGTDTQYF. CDR3 coding DNA: TGTGCCAGCAGCATCGGACTAGTAGCTCCTCTGAAGGGCACAGATACGCAGTATTTT.

This sequence joins TRBV15 and TRBJ2-7; 10 nucleotides line up with TRBD2. J was trimmed by 3 bases and V by 0 bases; bases with no gene match: 2. This CDR3 is 15 amino acids long. In germline, CDR1 is LNHNV, CDR2 YYDKDF (reference sequence). CDR3 nucleotides: TGTGCCACCAGCAGAGATGTAGCGGGAGGCTACGAGCAGTACTTC. This gives the protein CATSRDVAGGYEQYF.

This clonotype was seen a few times. The genes are TRBV3-1 and TRBJ2-1; TRBD2 matches 10 bases. V shed 0 bases and J 4 bases; nucleotides not matched to a gene: 0. This CDR3 is 15 amino acids long. Per the germline V gene, CDR1 is LGHDT and CDR2 is YNNKEL (reference sequence). The DNA of the CDR3 is TGTGCCAGCAGCCAAGAACTAGCGGGGTACAATGAGCAGTTCTTC. Its protein is CASSQELAGYNEQFF.

The gene calls are TRBV29-1 and TRBJ2-1, with unresolved D. Per the germline V gene, CDR1 is SQVTM and CDR2 is ANQGSEA. The V gene lost 2 bases and the J gene lost 4 bases, with 15 bases spanning the gap. The CDR3 is 15 amino acids. CDR3 in DNA: TGCAGCGTTGAAAATCCAGGCCTAGAGTACAATGAGCAGTTCTTC. Its protein product is CSVENPGLEYNEQFF.